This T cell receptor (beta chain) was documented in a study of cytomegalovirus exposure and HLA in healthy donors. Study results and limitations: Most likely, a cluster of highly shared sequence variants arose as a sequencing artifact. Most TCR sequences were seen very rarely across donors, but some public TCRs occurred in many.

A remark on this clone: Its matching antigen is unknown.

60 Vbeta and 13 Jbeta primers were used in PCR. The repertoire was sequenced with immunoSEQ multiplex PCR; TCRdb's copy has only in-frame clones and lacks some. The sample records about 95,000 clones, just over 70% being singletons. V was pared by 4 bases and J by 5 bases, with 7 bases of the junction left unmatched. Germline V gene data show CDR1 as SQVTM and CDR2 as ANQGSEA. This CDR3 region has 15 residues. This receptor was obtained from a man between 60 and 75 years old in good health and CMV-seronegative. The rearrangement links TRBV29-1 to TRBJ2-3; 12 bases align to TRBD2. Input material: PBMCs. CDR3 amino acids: CSVGPSGGAGDTQYF. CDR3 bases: TGCAGCGTTGGTCCTAGCGGGGGGGCGGGAGATACGCAGTATTTT.